The text below deals with one TCR beta chain. Its antigen is undetermined. This sample is drawn from a study of shared clonotypes between healthy human individuals. Broader study findings: Compared with memory subsets, naive subsets generally had larger estimated richness.

Sequencing used immunoSEQ multiplex PCR; TCRdb keeps in-frame clones, though not all of them. The data hold over a million clones, with around 97% observed a single time. V was pared by 6 bases and J by 4 bases, with 3 bases of the junction left unmatched. This CDR3 comprises 14 residues. CDR1 and CDR2 (germline): SNHLY, FYNNEI. Specimen: naive CD4+ T cells sorted from blood. As for subset: CD45RA+ positively selected. The chain links TRBV2 to TRBJ2-3; 11 nucleotides align to TRBD2. The clonotype originates from a man aged 25 to 40 in good health. CDR3 residues: CASSKLAGADTQYF. CDR3 DNA: TGTGCCAGCAGCAAACTAGCGGGGGCAGATACGCAGTATTTT.